The TCR beta chain under discussion was sequenced for a study of patients and donors after allogeneic stem cell transplantation. TCRdb itself ran the RT-PCR reads through MiXCR, one entry per CDR3 protein. Here the sample spans about 960,000 distinct CDR3 sequences, roughly 17% being singletons. V lost 2 bases to trimming and J lost 3 bases; unmatched junction nucleotides: 8. Germline assignment: CDR1 LGHNA and CDR2 YNFKEQ. This CDR3 region has 16 residues. Sequenced: blood, either unsorted or a sorted T cell fraction (not recorded which). The sequence came from a human donor who was either an allogeneic HSCT recipient or a stem cell or donor lymphocyte infusion donor (not recorded which). It is not recorded whose cells these are; they may come from a transplant donor. V usage is TRBV4-2 and J usage is TRBJ1-1; TRBD1 agrees at 8 bases. The CDR3 reads CASSQLTGEWDTEAFF. CDR3 in DNA: TGTGCCAGCAGCCAATTGACAGGGGAGTGGGACACTGAAGCTTTCTTT.